The 13 T cell receptor beta chains below come from one sample, sequenced in a study of blood T cell repertoires in COVID-19. The table came from immunoSEQ multiplex PCR; TCRdb's copy has only in-frame clones and leaves some out. Of 150,000 or so clones in the sample, 92% were seen once. What was sequenced was peripheral blood. The receptors here all came from a man aged 25-45 years with COVID-19, enrolled during active disease.

This chain uses TRBV28 with TRBJ1-2; tentatively, D is TRBD1 (5 bases). Germline V gene lookup returns CDR1 MDHEN and CDR2 SYDVKM. The CDR3 loop spans 13 amino acids. The germline V and J ends were trimmed by 5 bases and 3 bases, with 10 bases remaining between them. In DNA, the CDR3 is TGTGCCAGCAGTCCTCGACAGTACTATGGCTACACCTTC. Its translation: CASSPRQYYGYTF.

The J gene is TRBJ2-1, the V gene TRBV7-3; 7 bases align to TRBD2. Per germline, CDR1 SGHTA and CDR2 FQGTGA. The CDR3 runs 17 residues. V trimming: 1 base; J trimming: 2 bases; junction bases outside the gene matches: 8. The CDR3 loop is CASSLKGGQGTYNEQFF. CDR3 DNA: TGTGCCAGCAGCTTAAAGGGAGGGCAGGGAACCTACAATGAGCAGTTCTTC. The complete variable domain, with remaining parts taken from reference TRBV7-3 and TRBJ2-1, reads GAGVSQTPSNKVTEKGKYVELRCDPISGHTALYWYRQSLGQGPEFLIYFQGTGAADDSGLPNDRFFAVRPEGSVSTLKIQRTERGDSAVYLCASSLKGGQGTYNEQFFGPGTRLTVL.

The V call is TRBV5-5, the J call TRBJ1-3; no firm D call. The V gene's germline CDR1 is SGHKS and CDR2 YYEKEE (reference sequence). V was pared by 4 bases and J by 4 bases, with 18 bases between. This CDR3 region has 16 residues. This chain's CDR3 is CASSLRGGWKGNTIYF. The CDR3 region has the DNA TGTGCCAGCAGCCTCCGAGGTGGGTGGAAAGGAAACACCATATATTTT.

The rearrangement links TRBV3-1 (or the pseudogene TRBV3-2) to TRBJ2-4; possibly TRBD2 for D (6 bases). The V end was cut by 0 bases, the J end by 0 bases, with 12 bases between. The CDR3 spans 17 residues. Germline-derived CDR1 and CDR2 are LGHDT and YNNKEL (reference sequence). CDR3 residues: CASSQEGDSGAKNIQYF. In DNA, the CDR3 is TGTGCCAGCAGCCAAGAAGGTGATAGCGGAGCCAAAAACATTCAGTACTTC.

The J gene is TRBJ2-1, the V gene TRBV11-3; 14 bases fit TRBD2. The trim removed 4 bases at V and 3 bases at J, leaving 5 bases unmatched. The germline gives CDR1 SGHNT, CDR2 YENEEA. The CDR3 loop spans 17 amino acids. The CDR3: CASSSRLAGGVYNEQFF. The CDR3 bases are TGTGCCAGCAGCTCGAGACTAGCGGGAGGGGTCTACAATGAGCAGTTCTTC.

This chain uses TRBV19 with TRBJ1-3; 7 positions match TRBD1. V lost 6 bases, J lost 2 bases, and 4 bases stayed unmatched. The CDR3 is 14 residues long. CDR1 LNHDA and CDR2 SQIVND come from the germline V gene (reference sequence). In DNA form, the CDR3 reads TGTGCCAGTAGCAGGGGGGCCGCTGGAAACACCATATATTTT. Protein product: CASSRGAAGNTIYF.

This sequence joins TRBV28 and TRBJ1-2, with 7 bases identical to TRBD1. After removal of 5 bases from V and 3 bases from J, the junction contained 3 bases not matched to a gene. Germline values: CDR1 MDHEN, CDR2 SYDVKM. The CDR3 totals 13 residues. The CDR3 region is CASSPTGYYGYTF. In DNA form, the CDR3 reads TGTGCCAGCAGTCCGACAGGGTACTATGGCTACACCTTC.

This rearrangement joins TRBV24-1 to TRBJ1-2; 10 bases are shared with TRBD1. Germline CDR1 is KGHDR and CDR2 is SFDVKD. The CDR3 runs to 16 residues. After removal of 3 bases from V and 8 bases from J, the junction contained 11 bases not matched to a gene. CDR3 sequence: CATSDESLTGGKGYTF. CDR3 nucleotide sequence: TGTGCCACCAGTGATGAGAGTCTGACAGGGGGCAAAGGCTACACCTTC.

The chain uses TRBV4-2 and TRBJ2-7; tentative D call: TRBD2 (5 bases). V was trimmed by 1 base and J by 2 bases, leaving 9 bases between them. Looked up from germline, CDR1 is LGHNA and CDR2 is YNFKEQ. The CDR3 consists of 14 residues. CDR3 residues: CASSQGLGTYEQYF. CDR3 bases: TGTGCCAGCAGCCAAGGTCTCGGGACCTACGAGCAGTACTTC.

The chain recombines TRBV6-2 or TRBV6-3 with TRBJ1-5; 7 bases line up with TRBD1. Germline V lookup: CDR1 MNHEY, CDR2 SVGEGT. The CDR3 spans 13 residues. V trimming: 4 bases; J trimming: 4 bases; junction bases outside the gene matches: 1. The CDR3, as DNA: TGTGCCAGCAGTTGGACAGGAAATCAGCCCCAGCATTTT. This codes for CASSWTGNQPQHF.

This clone was detected a few times. The V gene is TRBV28, the J gene TRBJ1-6; the D is unclear. Germline V gene lookup returns CDR1 MDHEN and CDR2 SYDVKM. Trimming cost V 3 bases and J 0 bases, with 9 bases left between them. The CDR3 contains 16 residues. This CDR3 reads CASSLSGSSYNSPLHF. The DNA for the CDR3 is TGTGCCAGCAGTTTGTCTGGGAGCTCCTATAATTCACCCCTCCACTTT. The full variable domain, completed using reference TRBV28 and TRBJ1-6, is DVKVTQSSRYLVKRTGEKVFLECVQDMDHENMFWYRQDPGLGLRLIYFSYDVKMKEKGDIPEGYSVSREKKERFSLILESASTNQTSMYLCASSLSGSSYNSPLHFGNGTRLTVT.

The chain combines TRBV3-1 (or the pseudogene TRBV3-2) with TRBJ1-4; TRBD1 might be the D (6 bases). The V gene's germline CDR1 is LGHDT and CDR2 YNNKEL (reference sequence). This CDR3 has 11 amino acids. Deletions cut 1 base from V and 16 bases from J, with 10 bases between. The chain's CDR3 is CASSQGQGTFF. DNA for the CDR3: TGTGCCAGCAGCCAAGGGCAGGGGACGTTTTTT.

The chain employs TRBV19 and TRBJ1-2; TRBD1 might be the D (5 bases). This CDR3 spans 14 amino acids. Germline V CDR1 and CDR2: LNHDA, SQIVND (reference sequence). The V and J ends lost 2 bases and 7 bases respectively, with 14 bases between them. The CDR3 DNA is TGTGCCAGTAGTATAAGGGGCAGGGATGCTGGCTACACCTTC. Its protein product is CASSIRGRDAGYTF.